This T cell receptor (beta chain) stems from a study of T-cell reconstitution after alpha-beta-depleted transplantation in children. Study results and limitations: In some patients, recipient T cells and intrathymic progenitors surviving conditioning explained high day-60 diversity. T-cell counts and diversity at one year post-transplant came mainly from newly produced T cells.

For TCRbeta, the library was prepared with unique molecular identifiers. MiXCR, run by TCRdb on the PCR reads, gives a single entry per CDR3 protein. The sample shows 600,000 to 800,000 distinct CDR3 sequences, roughly 13% of them seen only once. The CDR3 runs to 16 residues. Per germline, CDR1 SGHRS and CDR2 YFSETQ. Trimming took 0 bases from V and 9 from J; bases not matched to a gene: 8. This clonotype has a handful of counts. No antigen is known for it. This material consisted of PBMCs, taken before TCRalphabeta/CD19-depleted stem cell transplant. This TCR was sampled from a girl aged 2 to 9 with congenital amegakaryocytic thrombocytopenia, due to receive a stem cell transplant. The rearrangement links TRBV5-1 to TRBJ1-6; 8 bases are shared with TRBD1. CDR3 residues: CASSLEGTGVSSPLHF. CDR3 sequence (DNA): TGCGCCAGCAGCTTGGAAGGGACAGGCGTCAGTTCACCCCTCCACTTT. Variable domain in full (rest from reference TRBV5-1 and TRBJ1-6): KAGVTQTPRYLIKTRGQQVTLSCSPISGHRSVSWYQQTPGQGLQFLFEYFSETQRNKGNFPGRFSGRQFSNSRSEMNVSTLELGDSALYLCASSLEGTGVSSPLHFGNGTRLTVT.